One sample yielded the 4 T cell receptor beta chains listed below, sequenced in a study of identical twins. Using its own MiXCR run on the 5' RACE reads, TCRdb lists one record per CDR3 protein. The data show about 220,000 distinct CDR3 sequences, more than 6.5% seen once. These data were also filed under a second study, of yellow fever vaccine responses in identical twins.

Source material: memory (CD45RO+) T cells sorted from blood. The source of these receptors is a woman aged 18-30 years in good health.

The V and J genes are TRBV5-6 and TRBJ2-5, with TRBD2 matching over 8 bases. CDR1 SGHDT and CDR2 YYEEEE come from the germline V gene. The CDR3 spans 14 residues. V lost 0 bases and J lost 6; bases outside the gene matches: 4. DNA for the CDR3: TGTGCCAGCAGCTTGGCCGGGGGGGGAAAGACCCAGTACTTC. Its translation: CASSLAGGGKTQYF.

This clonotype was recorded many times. In DNA form, the CDR3 reads TGTGCCAGCAGTGGGGGACAGGGTGAGACCCAGTACTTC. This sequence encodes CASSGGQGETQYF. The rearrangement links TRBV6-4 to TRBJ2-5; the match to TRBD1 covers 9 bases. The length of the CDR3 is 13 residues. The germline V gene encodes CDR1 MRHNA and CDR2 SNTAGT. Germline trimming cut 4 bases from V and 5 bases from J; bases unmatched to any gene: 2.

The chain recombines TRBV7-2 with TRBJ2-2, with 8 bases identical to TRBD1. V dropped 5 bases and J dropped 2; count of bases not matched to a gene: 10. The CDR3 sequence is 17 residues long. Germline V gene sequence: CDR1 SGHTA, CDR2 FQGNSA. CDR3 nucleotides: TGTGCCAGCAGCCTACAGTCAGGGGGCGGTAACACCGGGGAGCTGTTTTTT. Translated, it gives CASSLQSGGGNTGELFF.

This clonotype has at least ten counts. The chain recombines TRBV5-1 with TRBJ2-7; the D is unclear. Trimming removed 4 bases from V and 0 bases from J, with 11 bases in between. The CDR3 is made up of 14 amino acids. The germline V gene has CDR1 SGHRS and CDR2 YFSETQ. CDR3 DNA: TGCGCCAGCAGCCGGACGGCCAGCTCCTACGAGCAGTACTTC. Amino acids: CASSRTASSYEQYF. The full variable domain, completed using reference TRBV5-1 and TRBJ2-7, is KAGVTQTPRYLIKTRGQQVTLSCSPISGHRSVSWYQQTPGQGLQFLFEYFSETQRNKGNFPGRFSGRQFSNSRSEMNVSTLELGDSALYLCASSRTASSYEQYFGPGTRLTVT.